This TCR beta chain was recovered during a study of cytomegalovirus exposure and HLA in healthy donors. The overall study: When 350 to 500 donors were genotyped, roughly 78% of them were found to fall in the Caucasian-associated ancestry cluster.

The germline V gene has CDR1 LGHNT and CDR2 FRNRAP. V was clipped by 3 bases and J by 8 bases, with 7 bases between them. CDR3 size: 12 residues. Use of 60 Vbeta and 13 Jbeta primers characterized the PCR. Using immunoSEQ multiplex PCR, the repertoire was profiled, and TCRdb retains in-frame clones only, with some absent. The data show over 250,000 clones, about 66% seen once. Sequences were obtained from PBMCs. The receptor was derived from a female donor in good health and CMV-seronegative. The J gene is TRBJ1-4, the V gene TRBV12-5, with unresolved D. CDR3 in amino acids: CASGFQSEKLFF. The CDR3 coding sequence is TGTGCTAGTGGTTTTCAGTCAGAAAAACTGTTTTTT.